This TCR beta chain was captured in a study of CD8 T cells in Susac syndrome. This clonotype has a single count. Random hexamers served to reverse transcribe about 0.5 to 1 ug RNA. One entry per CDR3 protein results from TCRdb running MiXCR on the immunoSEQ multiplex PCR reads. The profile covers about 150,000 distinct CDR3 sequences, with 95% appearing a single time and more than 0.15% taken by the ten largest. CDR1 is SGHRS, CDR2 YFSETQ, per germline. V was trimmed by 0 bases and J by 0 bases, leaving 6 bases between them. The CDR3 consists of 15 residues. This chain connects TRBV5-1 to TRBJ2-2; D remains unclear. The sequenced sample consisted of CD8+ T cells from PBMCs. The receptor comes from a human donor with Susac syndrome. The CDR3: CASSLANSNTGELFF. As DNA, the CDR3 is TGCGCCAGCAGCTTGGCCAATTCGAACACCGGGGAGCTGTTTTTT.